The source of this T cell receptor (beta chain) is a study of CD8 T cells in Susac syndrome. The CDR3 sequence is 13 residues long. V lost 2 bases and J lost 0, with 4 bases in between. Germline values: CDR1 SGHAT, CDR2 FQNNGV. Details on this clonotype: No antigen is known for it.

General study results and limits: The study recognized that its TCR sequencing and HLA analysis covered a relatively small number of individuals.

It was with random hexamers that about 0.45 to 1 ug RNA was reverse transcribed. Across 54 Vbeta and 13 Jbeta, TCR beta CDR3 was amplified with immunoSEQ multiplex PCR. MiXCR, applied by TCRdb to the immunoSEQ multiplex PCR reads, yields one record per CDR3 protein. The top ten clones hold about 0.15% of a sample with roughly 190,000 distinct CDR3 sequences, roughly 94% of them seen once. Sequencing was performed on CD8+ T cells from PBMCs. The chain recombines TRBV11-2 with TRBJ1-1; the D is unclear. The clonotype was recovered from a human donor with Susac syndrome. DNA for the CDR3: TGTGCCAGCAGCTTAACAATGAACACTGAAGCTTTCTTT. Amino acids: CASSLTMNTEAFF.